Sequencing of this T cell receptor (beta chain) was carried out in a study of vaccination and CD4 T cells after COVID-19. Study as a whole: Comprising six males and four females, the convalescent participants counted two Hispanic individuals among them.

Note on this clonotype: The antigen is not known.

As for treatment: approximately 11-day PBMC culture with coronavirus spike peptide pools or control peptides (ViraFEST assay). Culture of 2 million to 2.5 million PBMCs per well took place with about 9.8 IU/ml IL-2 and 8.5 to 10 ug/ml peptide pools. Sequencing of the DNA from cultured CD4+ T cells was carried out with the Oncomine TCR Beta short-read assay. TCRdb reprocessed the PCR reads via MiXCR and lists one record per CDR3 protein. Among 20,000 to 25,000 distinct CDR3 sequences listed, approximately 59% were seen once. Germline values: CDR1 LNHDA, CDR2 SQIVND (reference sequence). The CDR3 sequence is 18 residues long. With V trimmed by 4 bases and J by 2 bases, 16 bases remained unmatched.

The origin of this receptor is a human donor who received a COVID-19 vaccine. The V and J genes are TRBV19 and TRBJ2-5; the match to TRBD2 covers 7 bases. The sample consisted of CD4+ T cells from blood, cultured in vitro, taken before SARS-CoV-2 vaccination. The CDR3: CASSRRFVSGALQETQYF. DNA of the CDR3: TGTGCCAGTAGTAGGAGGTTCGTAAGCGGGGCCCTACAAGAGACCCAGTACTTC.